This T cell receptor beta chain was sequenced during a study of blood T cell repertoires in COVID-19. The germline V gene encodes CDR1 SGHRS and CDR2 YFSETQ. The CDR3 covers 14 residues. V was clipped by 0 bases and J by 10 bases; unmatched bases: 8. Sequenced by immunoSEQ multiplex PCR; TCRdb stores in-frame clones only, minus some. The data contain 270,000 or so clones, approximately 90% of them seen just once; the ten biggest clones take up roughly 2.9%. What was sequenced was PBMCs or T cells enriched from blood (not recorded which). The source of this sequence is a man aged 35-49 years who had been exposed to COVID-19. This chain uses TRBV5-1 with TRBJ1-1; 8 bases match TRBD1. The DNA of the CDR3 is TGCGCCAGCAGCTTGGACGGACAGGGAGGACCAGCTTTCTTT. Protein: CASSLDGQGGPAFF.